One sample yielded the 22 T cell receptor beta chains listed below, sequenced in a study of breast tumors, draining lymph nodes, adjacent tissues. Axillary draining lymph nodes of breast cancer patients supplied the node samples. TCRdb analysed the multiplex PCR reads with MiXCR anew, one entry per CDR3 protein. The profile covers 130,000 or so distinct CDR3 sequences, with roughly 33% appearing a single time and 2.3% taken by the ten largest. The sequenced material came from axillary lymph node tissue. The source of these receptors is a female donor with breast cancer. Some clones in this sample may be carry-over from other donors' samples.

CDR3 sequence: CASSLLGTGGYNSPLHF. The CDR3 DNA follows: TGTGCCAGCAGCTTATTGGGGACAGGGGGCTATAATTCACCCCTCCACTTT. The chain is built from TRBV7-8 and TRBJ1-6; 11 bases map to TRBD1. Germline-derived CDR1 and CDR2 are SGHVS and FQNEAQ. Losses at the gene ends were 2 bases for V and 3 bases for J; bases not matched to a gene: 3. This CDR3 has 17 amino acids.

A few counts support this clonotype. This may come from a read error, since a much larger clone is one base off. The CDR3 is CASGLEGTSGGGETQYF. As DNA, the CDR3 is TGTGCCAGCGGCTTAGAGGGGACTAGCGGGGGTGGGGAGACCCAGTACTTC. V usage is TRBV11-2 and J usage is TRBJ2-5; 14 nucleotides line up with TRBD2. CDR1 is SGHAT, CDR2 FQNNGV, per germline. The CDR3 covers 17 residues.

The V and J genes are TRBV3-1 and TRBJ2-5, with D possibly being TRBD2 (6 bases). Per germline, CDR1 LGHDT and CDR2 YNNKEL (reference sequence). With 0 bases removed from V and 2 bases from J, the gap between germline ends came to 19 bases. This CDR3 comprises 18 residues. CDR3 protein: CASSQDLYGGAKQETQYF. DNA of the CDR3: TGTGCCAGCAGCCAAGATCTGTACGGAGGGGCCAAACAAGAGACCCAGTACTTC.

This clonotype was seen many times. The gene calls are TRBV19 and TRBJ1-5; D possibly corresponds to TRBD1 (5 bases). Per germline, CDR1 LNHDA and CDR2 SQIVND (reference sequence). Trimming pared 3 bases from V and 3 bases from J, leaving 9 bases between. The CDR3 has 14 residues. DNA of the CDR3: TGTGCCAGTAGTATGGGACGGATCAATCAGCCCCAGCATTTT. Amino acid sequence: CASSMGRINQPQHF. The full variable domain, completed using reference TRBV19 and TRBJ1-5, is DGGITQSPKYLFRKEGQNVTLSCEQNLNHDAMYWYRQDPGQGLRLIYYSQIVNDFQKGDIAEGYSVSREKKESFPLTVTSAQKNPTAFYLCASSMGRINQPQHFGDGTRLSIL.

Worth noting for this clonotype: At one end the junction does not follow the germline gene, possibly because of a read error. The chain combines TRBV11-2 with TRBJ2-6; the D is unclear. Germline CDR1 is SGHAT and CDR2 is FQNNGV. The CDR3 has 8 amino acids. For the CDR3, the DNA is TGTGCCAGCAGCTTAGTGAGTTTC. This gives the protein CASSLVSF.

This clonotype occurred many times. Given a much more abundant clone one base away, this may be a read error. The rearrangement links TRBV20-1 to TRBJ2-6; possibly TRBD1 for D (5 bases). Germline V gene lookup returns CDR1 DFQATT and CDR2 SNEGSKA (reference sequence). The CDR3 extends over 14 amino acids. CDR3 sequence: CSAVTDSGATVLTF. The DNA for the CDR3 is TGCAGTGCGGTCACAGACTCTGGGGCCACCGTCCTGACTTTC.

In this sample, this clonotype turned up a few times. A much larger clone differs from this one at a single base, so this may be a read error. This chain joins TRBV2 and TRBJ1-4; 9 nucleotides align to TRBD1. Germline V lookup: CDR1 SNHLY, CDR2 FYNNEI. This CDR3 comprises 19 residues. CDR3 in amino acids: CAGRDRVIAGFIDYENLFF. As DNA, the CDR3 is TGTGCCGGCCGGGACAGGGTGATTGCGGGGTTTATAGATTACGAAAACCTGTTTTTT.

This clonotype has at least ten counts. The CDR3 bases are TGCGCCAGCAGCCAAGATCGGGGCAGGTCTGGCTACACCTTC. Translation: CASSQDRGRSGYTF. V usage is TRBV4-3 and J usage is TRBJ1-2, with a tentative D call TRBD1 (5 bases). CDR3 length: 14 amino acids. V lost 0 bases, J lost 7 bases, and 12 bases lay in between. CDR1 is LGHNA and CDR2 is YSLEER in the germline V gene.

This clonotype occurred a few times. The chain has TRBV29-1 and TRBJ1-1; D ambiguous. Trimming cost V 1 base and J 0 bases, with 3 bases left between them. CDR3 length equals 12 residues. Germline V gives CDR1 SQVTM, CDR2 ANQGSEA. CDR3 nucleotide sequence: TGCAGCGTTGAAGGGGTGAACACTGAAGCTTTCTTT. It codes for CSVEGVNTEAFF. Using reference TRBV29-1 and TRBJ1-1 for the parts outside the CDR3, the full variable domain is SAVISQKPSRDICQRGTSLTIQCQVDSQVTMMFWYRQQPGQSLTLIATANQGSEATYESGFVIDKFPISRPNLTFSTLTVSNMSPEDSSIYLCSVEGVNTEAFFGQGTRLTVV.

The V call is TRBV20-1, the J call TRBJ1-6, with D possibly being TRBD1 (5 bases). The CDR3 has 15 residues. The germline V gene encodes CDR1 DFQATT and CDR2 SNEGSKA (reference sequence). Trimming took off 4 bases at V and 7 bases at J, with 17 bases between the two ends. DNA of the CDR3: TGCAGTGCTAATCCTCAGGGACGGATGAATTCACCCCTCCACTTT. The encoded protein is CSANPQGRMNSPLHF.

This clonotype appeared many times. V gene TRBV20-1 combines with J gene TRBJ1-2; D is unresolved. The CDR3 contains 12 residues. The V gene lost 2 bases and the J gene lost 3 bases, with 7 bases spanning the gap. The germline V gene has CDR1 DFQATT and CDR2 SNEGSKA (reference sequence). CDR3 nucleotides: TGCAGTGCTAGAACCGATTACTATGGCTACACCTTC. Amino acid sequence: CSARTDYYGYTF.

This clonotype was seen many times. This chain links TRBV19 with TRBJ2-2; TRBD1 agrees at 8 bases. V was clipped by 3 bases and J by 6 bases; unmatched bases: 6. The CDR3 extends over 15 amino acids. CDR1 and CDR2 from the germline V gene are LNHDA and SQIVND (reference sequence). The CDR3 bases are TGTGCCAGTAGTATGCCAGGGGGCAAATCCGGGGAGCTGTTTTTT. As protein: CASSMPGGKSGELFF.

In this sample, this clonotype turned up many times. V is TRBV27 and J is TRBJ1-3; D not certain. This CDR3 region has 15 residues. Germline V gene data show CDR1 as MNHEY and CDR2 as SMNVEV (reference sequence). V dropped 5 bases and J dropped 0 bases, with 11 bases sitting between them. CDR3 nucleotides: TGTGCCAGCAGTCCTTACAGTTACTCTGGAAACACCATATATTTT. As protein: CASSPYSYSGNTIYF.

The V gene is TRBV29-1, the J gene TRBJ2-1; TRBD1 matches at 8 bases. The CDR3 is made up of 11 amino acids. In germline, CDR1 is SQVTM, CDR2 ANQGSEA. V was clipped by 8 bases and J by 10 bases; unmatched bases: 7. Here the CDR3 reads CSSTGDREQFF. CDR3 in DNA: TGCAGCTCGACAGGGGATCGGGAGCAGTTCTTC.

The sample holds many counts of this clonotype. The junction shows a germline mismatch at one end, possibly a read error. The V gene is TRBV14, the J gene TRBJ2-5; D may be TRBD2 (6 bases). Germline loops: CDR1 SGHDN, CDR2 FVKESK. The CDR3 has 14 residues. The CDR3 DNA sequence: TGTGCCAGCAGCCGCGGGACTCTCCAAGAGACCCAGTCCTTC. Translation gives CASSRGTLQETQSF.

V gene TRBV7-9 combines with J gene TRBJ1-3; no definite D call. This CDR3 has 16 amino acids. The V and J ends lost 5 bases and 8 bases respectively, with 22 bases between them. Germline V CDR1 and CDR2: SEHNR, FQNEAQ (reference sequence). The CDR3 spells CASSLEGANYGYTIYF. The CDR3 region has the DNA TGTGCCAGCAGCCTCGAGGGTGCAAACTATGGCTACACCATATATTTT.

This chain links TRBV6-6 with TRBJ1-1, with D unclear. Trimming took off 4 bases at V and 7 bases at J, with 16 bases between the two ends. CDR3 length equals 14 residues. Germline V gene sequence: CDR1 MNHNY, CDR2 SVGAGI (reference sequence). CDR3 protein: CASSWPGSGGEAFF. For the CDR3, the DNA is TGTGCCAGCAGTTGGCCTGGGAGCGGTGGTGAAGCTTTCTTT.

The chain combines TRBV9 with TRBJ1-4; 9 nucleotides align to TRBD1. Germline CDR1 and CDR2: SGDLS and YYNGEE. V gave up 4 bases and J gave up 6 bases; unmatched junction bases: 7. The CDR3 extends over 15 amino acids. DNA for the CDR3: TGTGCCAGCAGCCCTACCGGGACAGGGTATGAAAAACTGTTTTTT. This encodes CASSPTGTGYEKLFF. Looking up the rest from reference TRBV9 and TRBJ1-4 gives the full variable domain: DSGVTQTPKHLITATGQRVTLRCSPRSGDLSVYWYQQSLDQGLQFLIQYYNGEERAKGNILERFSAQQFPDLHSELNLSSLELGDSALYFCASSPTGTGYEKLFFGSGTQLSVL.

The genes are TRBV7-8 and TRBJ1-5, with TRBD1 matching over 9 bases. CDR3 length: 18 amino acids. With V trimmed by 5 bases and J by 7 bases, 18 bases remained unmatched. Per germline, CDR1 SGHVS and CDR2 FQNEAQ. This chain's CDR3 is CASSRGQGRIMGVQPQHF. Here the CDR3 DNA reads TGTGCCAGCAGCCGGGGACAGGGACGTATCATGGGGGTACAGCCCCAGCATTTT.

This clonotype has only a few counts. This sequence may be a read error, since a much larger clone differs from it by one base. The CDR3 does not end in the conserved phenylalanine or tryptophan, so this is likely a read error. The rearrangement uses TRBV19 and TRBJ2-5; TRBD1 agrees at 12 bases. Germline loops: CDR1 LNHDA, CDR2 SQIVND (reference sequence). V lost 3 bases and J lost 5; bases outside the gene matches: 7. The CDR3 is 16 residues long. The CDR3 region is CASSILPGQGAETQYS. CDR3 nucleotides: TGTGCCAGTAGTATTTTACCGGGACAGGGGGCCGAGACCCAGTACTCC.

In this sample, this clonotype turned up many times. This sequence joins TRBV24-1 and TRBJ2-2; D possibly matches TRBD1 or TRBD2 (6 bases each). Germline V gene sequence: CDR1 KGHDR, CDR2 SFDVKD. This CDR3 spans 19 amino acids. Trimming stripped 3 bases from V and 6 bases from J, with 25 bases between. The CDR3 sequence is CATSDAQLGAGGRAGELFF. DNA for the CDR3: TGTGCCACCAGTGATGCCCAGTTGGGGGCCGGGGGTAGGGCCGGGGAGCTGTTTTTT.

With regard to this clonotype: It is likely a read error, because the conserved phenylalanine at the end of the CDR3 is missing. The DNA is omitted, as the CDR3 cannot be located on it reliably, and the CDR3 follows TCRdb's listing. The chain combines TRBV9 with TRBJ2-5; no check of the table's D call, TRBD2, against the DNA was made. Germline V gene sequence: CDR1 SGDLS, CDR2 YYNGEE. The CDR3 is made up of 17 amino acids, end residues included. This CDR3 is CASSKAGGSGSPPHFGN.